This T cell receptor beta chain was retrieved from a study of T cell clones after liver transplantation. Overall study context: Post-transplant blood was tracked for graft-donor-reactive T cell clones identified in a pre-transplant mixed lymphocyte reaction. Third-party-reactive TCRbeta sequences from pre-transplant mixed lymphocyte reactions served as antigen-independent comparators.

The table came from immunoSEQ multiplex PCR; TCRdb's copy has only in-frame clones and leaves some out. Of about 24,000 clones listed, more than 60% are singletons. The ends lost 4 bases at V and 5 bases at J; junction bases unmatched: 10. This CDR3 region has 16 residues. The germline V gene has CDR1 SGHRS and CDR2 YFSETQ. Sample: CD4+ T cells from blood, taken before liver transplant. The source of this sequence is a human donor who received a liver transplant. The chain uses TRBV5-1 and TRBJ2-1; 9 bases align to TRBD2. CDR3 DNA sequence: TGCGCCAGCAGCGGCTTCGCTAGCGGGGTCGACAATGAGCAGTTCTTC. It specifies CASSGFASGVDNEQFF. The complete variable domain, with remaining parts taken from reference TRBV5-1 and TRBJ2-1, reads KAGVTQTPRYLIKTRGQQVTLSCSPISGHRSVSWYQQTPGQGLQFLFEYFSETQRNKGNFPGRFSGRQFSNSRSEMNVSTLELGDSALYLCASSGFASGVDNEQFFGPGTRLTVL.